The TCR beta chain under discussion was sequenced for a study of brain T cells in children with intractable seizures. Study-wide findings and caveats: Pre-surgery blood may have been undersampled, hiding some clones. Patients' HCMV serostatus was unknown; virus specificity rests on CDR3 similarity alone.

To note about this clone: Its target is not known.

The length of the CDR3 is 18 residues. The V segment lost 0 bases and the J segment 7 bases; nucleotides outside the gene matches: 12. The germline V gene encodes CDR1 GTSNPN and CDR2 SVGIG (reference sequence). Profiled with immunoSEQ multiplex PCR; TCRdb holds only in-frame clones, not every one. The profile covers 65,000 to 85,000 clones, with under 95% appearing a single time and about 1.4% taken by the ten largest. Surgery cases with the highest brain T cell transcript signatures were chosen for sequencing. At least one anti-epileptic drug was given before surgery. The sequencing here drew on peripheral blood, taken at surgery. The V and J genes are TRBV30 and TRBJ1-4; 12 bases are a match to TRBD1. This receptor was taken from a boy under two years old with tuberous sclerosis and intractable seizures. The CDR3 loop reads CAWSVWFGTGGGGEKLFF. DNA of the CDR3: TGTGCCTGGAGTGTATGGTTTGGGACAGGGGGCGGAGGTGAAAAACTGTTTTTT.